This T cell receptor (beta chain) was recovered during a study of T-cell reconstitution after alpha-beta-depleted transplantation in children (dated by TCRdb to between 2015 and 2016). As for the study more broadly: T-cell immune reconstitution after TCRalphabeta/CD19-depleted allogeneic hematopoietic cell transplantation in children was quantitatively tracked in the study by means of TCR repertoire profiling. Overall results and qualifications from the work: In some patients, the high TCRbeta diversity seen at day 60 was put down to recipient T cells and intrathymic progenitors that had survived conditioning. About two months after transplant, the apparently early recovery of alphabetaT-cell counts reportedly depended on just several hundred clones that had expanded rapidly and came from non-depleted graft cells. The frequencies of hyperexpanded clones fell over the following months, and after one year, T-cell counts and TCRbeta diversity were mostly attributed to newly produced T cells.

Library preparation used PCR. Sequenced using an Illumina HiSeq 2500. TCR library preparation used molecular barcoding, with unique molecular identifiers applied to normalize quantification of the TCRbeta repertoire. TCRdb took the public reads, trimmed them with fastp at Q25, ran MiXCR for clone calling and kept in-frame beta chains. Identical CDR3 proteins give one entry, which carries the most common genes and DNA. Present in this sample are around 76,000 distinct CDR3 sequences, 15% to 20% of which were seen just once. The ten largest clones take up approximately 55% of the sample. Taken with the paper, the label for treatment or condition translates to: allogeneic hematopoietic cell transplantation with graft depleted of TCRalphabeta T cells and CD19 B cells. The transplant recipients were children given TCRalphabeta/CD19-depleted allogeneic hematopoietic cell grafts. CDR1 and CDR2, per the germline V gene, are MNHNS and SASEGT. The cysteine opens and the phenylalanine closes a CDR3 of 14 amino acids. Left in the record is the CDR3 DNA by itself, 42 bases read in frame from the first base. V lost 5 bases and J lost 6 bases, and the count of bases not matched to a germline gene is 6.

In the case of this clonotype: Its antigen is currently not known. No clone much larger than this one lies a single base away; base qualities are absent.

This TCR came from a male patient aged 2 to 10 who had a stem cell transplant for acute lymphoblastic leukemia, so the T cells may come from the graft donor. Recombination linked TRBV6-1 to TRBJ2-3; 9 central bases correspond to TRBD1. The specimen was PBMCs, mostly from graft donor cells, collected 360 days after TCRalphabeta/CD19-depleted stem cell transplant. The DNA sequence reads TGTGCCAGCAGTCAAGACAGGGGGAGGGATACGCAGTATTTT. Translated, this is CASSQDRGRDTQYF.